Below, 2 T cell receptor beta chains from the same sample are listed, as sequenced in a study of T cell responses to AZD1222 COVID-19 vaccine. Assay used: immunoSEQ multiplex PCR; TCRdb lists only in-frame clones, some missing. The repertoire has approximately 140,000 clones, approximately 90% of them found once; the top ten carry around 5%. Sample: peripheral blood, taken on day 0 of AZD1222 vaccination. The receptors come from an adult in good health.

The CDR3 protein is CASSVWTLRGQETQYF. CDR3 nucleotide sequence: TGTGCCAGCAGCGTGTGGACTCTTCGCGGTCAAGAGACCCAGTACTTC. The V gene is TRBV7-2, the J gene TRBJ2-5; weak D call: TRBD2 (5 bases). Trimming stripped 5 bases from V and 2 bases from J, with 18 bases between. The CDR3 is 16 amino acids. Germline lookup yields CDR1 SGHTA and CDR2 FQGNSA.

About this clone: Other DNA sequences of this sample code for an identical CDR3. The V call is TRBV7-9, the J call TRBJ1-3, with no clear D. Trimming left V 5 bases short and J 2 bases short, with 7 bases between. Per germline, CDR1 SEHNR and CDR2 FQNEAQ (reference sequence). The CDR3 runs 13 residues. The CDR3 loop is CASSLGTGNTIYF. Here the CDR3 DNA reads TGTGCCAGCAGCCTCGGGACTGGAAACACCATATATTTT.